The 27 T cell receptor beta chains given below trace back to one sample, sequenced in a study of PD-L1 blockade in urothelial cancer. Sequencing was performed with immunoSEQ multiplex PCR; in TCRdb, only in-frame clones are kept and a portion is missing. The data hold tens of thousands of clones, with about three quarters observed a single time. Time point of the sample: pretreatment peripheral blood. The material sequenced was PBMCs, taken around atezolizumab (anti-PD-L1) treatment. Source of these receptors: a man between 65 and 79 years old with urothelial cancer.

This chain links TRBV7-9 with TRBJ2-1; tentative D call: TRBD1 (5 bases). Germline CDR1 is SEHNR and CDR2 is FQNEAQ (reference sequence). This CDR3 is 13 amino acids long. V lost 1 base and J lost 4, with 5 bases in between. The CDR3 coding sequence is TGTGCCAGCAGCTTAGGACAGTACAATGAGCAGTTCTTC. This encodes CASSLGQYNEQFF.

The rearrangement links TRBV7-9 to TRBJ2-1; 16 bases align to TRBD2. Germline trimming cut 1 base from V and 4 bases from J; bases unmatched to any gene: 4. There are 18 residues in the CDR3. In germline, CDR1 is SEHNR, CDR2 FQNEAQ (reference sequence). CDR3: CASSLDGTSGRVYNEQFF. As DNA, the CDR3 is TGTGCCAGCAGCTTAGACGGGACTAGCGGGAGGGTTTACAATGAGCAGTTCTTC.

The chain has TRBV2 and TRBJ2-7; the match to TRBD1 covers 9 bases. V lost 5 bases, J lost 0 bases, and 14 bases stayed unmatched. The CDR3 loop spans 18 amino acids. Germline lookup yields CDR1 SNHLY and CDR2 FYNNEI. The CDR3 reads CASSPRSTGTGISYEQYF. CDR3 nucleotide sequence: TGTGCCAGCAGTCCTAGATCAACCGGGACAGGGATCTCCTACGAGCAGTACTTC.

The chain combines TRBV19 with TRBJ1-6; D remains unclear. Germline CDR1 LNHDA, CDR2 SQIVND (reference sequence). Between the trimmed V and J ends, which lost 6 bases and 10 bases, there was a span of 13 bases. CDR3 length: 13 residues. CDR3: CASSGRGGSPLHF. Written as DNA, the CDR3 is TGTGCCAGTAGCGGACGTGGAGGATCACCCCTCCACTTT.

This clone was counted once. CDR3 in amino acids: CASSYSINRLEQYF. For the CDR3, the DNA is TGTGCCAGCAGTTACTCCATAAACCGACTCGAGCAGTACTTC. The rearrangement uses TRBV6-6 and TRBJ2-7; D gene unclear. This CDR3 has 14 residues. Germline V gives CDR1 MNHNY, CDR2 SVGAGI (reference sequence). Trimming shortened V by 0 bases and J by 6 bases, and 12 bases separated the two germline ends.

V and J are TRBV19 and TRBJ2-3, with 9 positions matching TRBD2. V gave up 3 bases and J gave up 2 bases; unmatched junction bases: 6. This CDR3 comprises 16 residues. In germline, CDR1 is LNHDA, CDR2 SQIVND (reference sequence). CDR3 nucleotide sequence: TGTGCCAGTAGTATGGGGCGGGGGGGCCTCACAGATACGCAGTATTTT. Translation: CASSMGRGGLTDTQYF. Full variable domain (outside the CDR3, taken from reference TRBV19 and TRBJ2-3): DGGITQSPKYLFRKEGQNVTLSCEQNLNHDAMYWYRQDPGQGLRLIYYSQIVNDFQKGDIAEGYSVSREKKESFPLTVTSAQKNPTAFYLCASSMGRGGLTDTQYFGPGTRLTVL.

The rearrangement joins TRBV9 to TRBJ1-2; tentative D call: TRBD1 (5 bases). The CDR3 runs 14 residues. V dropped 4 bases and J dropped 4 bases, with 14 bases sitting between them. Germline CDR1 reads SGDLS; CDR2 reads YYNGEE. CDR3 region: CASSSLQGIYGYTF. CDR3 coding DNA: TGTGCCAGCAGCTCTCTTCAGGGAATCTATGGCTACACCTTC.

Here the CDR3 DNA reads TGCGCCAGCAGCCAAGAATGGGACTTCGAGGTGGCCTACGAGCAGTACTTC. Its translation: CASSQEWDFEVAYEQYF. The rearrangement links TRBV4-3 to TRBJ2-7; TRBD2 might be the D (6 bases). CDR1 LGHNA and CDR2 YSLEER come from the germline V gene. The CDR3 runs to 17 residues. V was pared by 0 bases and J by 2 bases, with 17 bases between.

This clone was observed a single time. V and J are TRBV9 and TRBJ2-5, with D possibly matching TRBD1 (5 bases). V lost 0 bases to trimming and J lost 4 bases, with 13 bases between them. CDR1 is SGDLS and CDR2 is YYNGEE in the germline V gene. The CDR3 contains 15 residues. The CDR3 nucleotides are TGTGCCAGCAGCGTAGACCCGGTAGGGGCAGAGACCCAGTACTTC. Protein: CASSVDPVGAETQYF. Using reference TRBV9 and TRBJ2-5 for the parts outside the CDR3, the full variable domain is DSGVTQTPKHLITATGQRVTLRCSPRSGDLSVYWYQQSLDQGLQFLIQYYNGEERAKGNILERFSAQQFPDLHSELNLSSLELGDSALYFCASSVDPVGAETQYFGPGTRLLVL.

The chain links TRBV7-9 to TRBJ2-1; 11 nucleotides align to TRBD2. The V gene's germline CDR1 is SEHNR and CDR2 FQNEAQ (reference sequence). V was clipped by 1 base and J by 7 bases; unmatched bases: 6. The CDR3 is made up of 16 amino acids. The CDR3 protein is CASSLGLAGGRNEQFF. The CDR3 DNA reads as TGTGCCAGCAGCTTAGGGTTAGCGGGGGGGCGGAATGAGCAGTTCTTC. The full variable domain, in which reference TRBV7-9 and TRBJ2-1 provide the parts outside the CDR3, is DTGVSQNPRHKITKRGQNVTFRCDPISEHNRLYWYRQTLGQGPEFLTYFQNEAQLEKSRLLSDRFSAERPKGSFSTLEIQRTEQGDSAMYLCASSLGLAGGRNEQFFGPGTRLTVL.

The genes are TRBV7-9 and TRBJ1-1; D remains ambiguous. This CDR3 contains 11 residues. The V end was cut by 5 bases, the J end by 5 bases, with 6 bases between. Per the germline V gene, CDR1 is SEHNR and CDR2 is FQNEAQ (reference sequence). CDR3 region: CASSLGTEAFF. The DNA for the CDR3 is TGTGCCAGCAGCCTCGGGACTGAAGCTTTCTTT.

The rearrangement joins TRBV1 to TRBJ2-7; the DNA was not used to check the table's D call, TRBD2. TRBV1 is annotated as a pseudogene. The length of the CDR3 is 16 residues. CDR3 sequence reads: CTSSHKMGLAVGEQYF. CDR3 sequence (DNA): TGCACCAGCAGCCACAAAATGGGACTAGCGGTGGGGGAGCAGTACTTC.

For the CDR3, the DNA is TGTGCCAGCAGCTTAACACGCTCAACTAATGAAAAACTGTTTTTT. Protein sequence: CASSLTRSTNEKLFF. The chain carries TRBV7-2 and TRBJ1-4; D is unresolved. The V end was cut by 2 bases, the J end by 0 bases, with 7 bases between. Germline V gene lookup returns CDR1 SGHTA and CDR2 FQGNSA. This CDR3 is built from 15 residues.

The chain is built from TRBV19 and TRBJ1-6; 7 positions match TRBD1. CDR1 and CDR2 from the germline V gene are LNHDA and SQIVND (reference sequence). The CDR3 is made up of 14 amino acids. Trimming cost V 11 bases and J 6 bases; bases outside gene matches: 10. The DNA of the CDR3 is TGTGCCTCAGAGGAGAGACAGGGTAATTCACCCCTCCACTTT. It encodes CASEERQGNSPLHF.

This clone was observed many times. The chain employs TRBV28 and TRBJ1-3; weak D call: TRBD1 (5 bases). The CDR3 extends over 15 amino acids. V dropped 4 bases and J dropped 4 bases, with 14 bases sitting between them. Germline CDR1 and CDR2: MDHEN and SYDVKM. The chain's CDR3 is CASSSTSNRGNTIYF. In DNA form, the CDR3 reads TGTGCCAGCAGTTCTACGTCGAACAGGGGAAACACCATATATTTT.

The chain joins TRBV5-1 to TRBJ1-1; D is undetermined. V lost 0 bases and J lost 4, with 10 bases in between. The CDR3 sequence is 14 residues long. Germline V gene lookup returns CDR1 SGHRS and CDR2 YFSETQ. In nucleotides, the CDR3 is TGCGCCAGCAGCTTGGCCCTGCGGGGCACTGAAGCTTTCTTT. It translates to CASSLALRGTEAFF.

The chain is built from TRBV4-3 and TRBJ2-2; 11 bases are shared with TRBD2. J was trimmed by 0 bases and V by 4 bases; bases with no gene match: 10. CDR1 and CDR2 (germline): LGHNA, YSLEER. CDR3 length equals 19 residues. CDR3 residues: CASSPERLAGGPNTGELFF. CDR3 nucleotides: TGCGCCAGCAGCCCCGAGCGGCTAGCGGGGGGACCGAACACCGGGGAGCTGTTTTTT.

The chain recombines TRBV27 with TRBJ2-2; 8 positions agree with TRBD2. Germline loops: CDR1 MNHEY, CDR2 SMNVEV (reference sequence). CDR3 length: 14 amino acids. After removal of 8 bases from V and 3 bases from J, the junction contained 5 bases not matched to a gene. The CDR3 sequence: CASGGGRHTGELFF. The CDR3 DNA reads as TGTGCCAGCGGCGGGGGGCGGCACACCGGGGAGCTGTTTTTT.

This sequence joins TRBV4-1 and TRBJ1-2; TRBD1 aligns across 9 bases. The CDR3 is 14 residues long. Germline V gene lookup returns CDR1 MGHRA and CDR2 YSYEKL. V dropped 0 bases and J dropped 6; count of bases not matched to a gene: 2. For the CDR3, the DNA is TGCGCCAGCAGCCAAGATTGGACAGGGGATGGCTACACCTTC. It specifies CASSQDWTGDGYTF.

V usage is TRBV30 and J usage is TRBJ1-2; maybe TRBD1 (5 bases). Germline V gene data show CDR1 as GTSNPN and CDR2 as SVGIG (reference sequence). This CDR3 has 11 amino acids. V dropped 4 bases and J dropped 5 bases, with 8 bases sitting between them. Written as DNA, the CDR3 is TGTGCCTGGACCGGGGGGTATGGCTACACCTTC. Protein product: CAWTGGYGYTF.

The rearrangement joins TRBV5-1 to TRBJ2-5; D ambiguous. CDR1 is SGHRS, CDR2 YFSETQ, per germline. The CDR3 is 14 residues long. Between the trimmed V and J ends, which lost 0 bases and 4 bases, there was a span of 10 bases. The CDR3 sequence: CASSLAGRSETQYF. Here the CDR3 DNA reads TGCGCCAGCAGCTTGGCAGGTCGTTCAGAGACCCAGTACTTC.

This sequence joins TRBV5-1 and TRBJ2-5; D is possibly TRBD1 (6 bases). CDR1 is SGHRS and CDR2 is YFSETQ in the germline V gene. Trimming left V 3 bases short and J 3 bases short, with 27 bases between. CDR3 length: 19 amino acids. CDR3 region: CASSSPLQQGLGLEETQYF. CDR3 sequence (DNA): TGCGCCAGCAGCTCCCCTCTTCAGCAGGGGCTCGGGCTCGAAGAGACCCAGTACTTC.

The CDR3 loop reads CASSREGVETQYF. The CDR3, as DNA: TGCGCCAGCAGCCGGGAGGGGGTTGAGACCCAGTACTTC. The V gene is TRBV5-1, the J gene TRBJ2-5, with 8 bases matching TRBD2. This CDR3 is built from 13 residues. Germline CDR1 and CDR2: SGHRS and YFSETQ. After removal of 4 bases from V and 5 bases from J, the junction contained 4 bases not matched to a gene.

The chain recombines TRBV14 with TRBJ1-5; no clear D. Per germline, CDR1 SGHDN and CDR2 FVKESK. Trimming pared 5 bases from V and 6 bases from J, leaving 11 bases between. The CDR3 spans 13 residues. CDR3 in DNA: TGTGCCAGCAGCTTTAAGCTCGGTCAGCCCCAGCATTTT. It yields the protein CASSFKLGQPQHF.

This chain connects TRBV11-2 to TRBJ1-2, with D uncertain. V was pared by 5 bases and J by 5 bases, with 9 bases between. The CDR3 sequence is 12 residues long. Germline assignment: CDR1 SGHAT and CDR2 FQNNGV. In DNA, the CDR3 is TGTGCCAGCAGCCCTCGAGGATATGGCTACACCTTC. Its protein is CASSPRGYGYTF.

This clone appeared once. CDR3 residues: CASSITGTVEKLFF. CDR3 in DNA: TGTGCCAGTAGTATAACCGGGACAGTTGAAAAACTGTTTTTT. The chain combines TRBV19 with TRBJ1-4; TRBD1 aligns across 7 bases. This CDR3 contains 14 residues. J gave up 7 bases and V 2 bases, and 4 bases lay outside the gene matches. Germline V gene sequence: CDR1 LNHDA, CDR2 SQIVND (reference sequence).

V is TRBV9 and J is TRBJ2-1, with 8 bases aligning to TRBD2. The germline V gene encodes CDR1 SGDLS and CDR2 YYNGEE. CDR3 length equals 17 residues. The J segment lost 0 bases and the V segment lost 4 bases, leaving 9 bases of the junction unmatched. CDR3 nucleotide sequence: TGTGCCAGCAGCTCACCGTACGGGGGGGACTCCTACAATGAGCAGTTCTTC. It codes for CASSSPYGGDSYNEQFF.